The 26 T cell receptor beta chains below all came from one sample that was sequenced in a study of control samples from healthy donors and cancer patients. Produced via immunoSEQ multiplex PCR; TCRdb's table is partial and in-frame only. The sample holds approximately 160,000 clones; more than 85% are singletons and the top ten take roughly 0.7%. The specimen sequenced was blood. The receptor source for this set is a young woman in good health.

This clone was recorded only once. The genes are TRBV6-1 and TRBJ1-1, with D possibly TRBD1 on 5 matching bases. The length of the CDR3 is 14 residues. The V end lost 3 bases, the J end lost 4 bases, and 12 bases lay between the germline ends. Germline CDR1 and CDR2: MNHNS and SASEGT. The CDR3 sequence is CASSDPKGSTEAFF. The CDR3 bases are TGTGCCAGCAGTGACCCCAAGGGGAGCACTGAAGCTTTCTTT.

This clone is a singleton in its sample. The chain has TRBV20-1 and TRBJ1-4; 7 bases are a match to TRBD1. The CDR3 is made up of 11 amino acids. The V gene's germline CDR1 is DFQATT and CDR2 SNEGSKA (reference sequence). V was clipped by 2 bases and J by 15 bases; unmatched bases: 6. CDR3 bases: TGCAGTGCTAGACGGGGGACAGAAGTGTTTTTT. Translating it yields CSARRGTEVFF.

This clone was seen a single time. This chain joins TRBV7-9 and TRBJ2-1, with D unclear. V lost 5 bases, J lost 4 bases, and 9 bases lay in between. The CDR3 contains 13 residues. CDR1 is SEHNR, CDR2 FQNEAQ, per germline (reference sequence). In DNA form, the CDR3 reads TGTGCCAGCAGCCCCGGGTCATACAATGAGCAGTTCTTC. Translated, it gives CASSPGSYNEQFF. The entire variable domain, with the rest obtained from reference TRBV7-9 and TRBJ2-1, is as follows: DTGVSQNPRHKITKRGQNVTFRCDPISEHNRLYWYRQTLGQGPEFLTYFQNEAQLEKSRLLSDRFSAERPKGSFSTLEIQRTEQGDSAMYLCASSPGSYNEQFFGPGTRLTVL.

The DNA of the CDR3 is TGTGCCACCAGTGATTTTGGGACAGGGGATGAAAAACTGTTTTTT. Encoded protein: CATSDFGTGDEKLFF. This sequence joins TRBV24-1 and TRBJ1-4, with 10 bases lining up with TRBD1. The V gene's germline CDR1 is KGHDR and CDR2 SFDVKD. The CDR3 loop spans 15 amino acids. Losses at the gene ends were 1 base for V and 6 bases for J; bases not matched to a gene: 1.

The chain employs TRBV28 and TRBJ2-7; D call uncertain. The germline gives CDR1 MDHEN, CDR2 SYDVKM. Trimming cost V 6 bases and J 0 bases, with 12 bases left between them. The CDR3 runs 14 residues. The CDR3 is CASSPDPVSYEQYF. The DNA for the CDR3 is TGTGCCAGCAGCCCAGACCCGGTCTCCTACGAGCAGTACTTC.

The chain uses TRBV20-1 and TRBJ2-3; D remains ambiguous. Per germline, CDR1 DFQATT and CDR2 SNEGSKA (reference sequence). This CDR3 has 11 amino acids. Trimming took 5 bases from V and 5 from J, leaving 8 bases between them. The CDR3 here is CSADFLDTQYF. CDR3 DNA sequence: TGCAGTGCTGACTTTCTAGATACGCAGTATTTT.

The rearrangement joins TRBV7-2 to TRBJ1-1, with D perhaps matching TRBD1 (6 bases). The CDR3 has 13 amino acids. Germline V gives CDR1 SGHTA, CDR2 FQGNSA. Trimming took off 5 bases at V and 1 base at J, with 8 bases between the two ends. The CDR3 loop is CASSIQGNTEAFF. CDR3 DNA sequence: TGTGCCAGCAGCATACAGGGGAACACTGAAGCTTTCTTT.

The chain links TRBV18 to TRBJ2-3, with unresolved D. Germline loops: CDR1 KGHSH, CDR2 LQKENI. The length of the CDR3 is 12 residues. Trimming pared 4 bases from V and 1 base from J, leaving 3 bases between. The CDR3 DNA is TGTGCCAGCTCACAGGGCACAGATACGCAGTATTTT. It codes for CASSQGTDTQYF. Full variable domain (outside the CDR3, taken from reference TRBV18 and TRBJ2-3): NAGVMQNPRHLVRRRGQEARLRCSPMKGHSHVYWYRQLPEEGLKFMVYLQKENIIDESGMPKERFSAEFPKEGPSILRIQQVVRGDSAAYFCASSQGTDTQYFGPGTRLTVL.

The chain couples TRBV4-2 to TRBJ1-3; no definite D call. The germline V gene encodes CDR1 LGHNA and CDR2 YNFKEQ. Trimming shortened V by 0 bases and J by 2 bases, and 11 bases separated the two germline ends. This CDR3 spans 16 amino acids. The CDR3 region is CASSQDLRSPGNTIYF. The CDR3, as DNA: TGTGCCAGCAGCCAAGATCTGCGGAGTCCTGGAAACACCATATATTTT.

The chain has TRBV18 and TRBJ2-7; 10 bases align to TRBD1. This CDR3 is 15 amino acids long. Trimming at V came to 3 bases and at J to 3 bases, leaving 5 bases not matched to a gene. The germline V gene has CDR1 KGHSH and CDR2 LQKENI. CDR3 sequence: CASSPGQGVGYEQYF. The CDR3 DNA reads as TGTGCCAGCTCACCCGGACAGGGGGTAGGCTACGAGCAGTACTTC.

In this sample, this clone turned up a few times. The chain recombines TRBV6-1 with TRBJ2-5; 10 nucleotides line up with TRBD2. Per the germline V gene, CDR1 is MNHNS and CDR2 is SASEGT. CDR3 length: 15 amino acids. After removal of 1 base from V and 8 bases from J, the junction contained 7 bases not matched to a gene. The CDR3 sequence is CASSEDPAGGGTQYF. In nucleotides, the CDR3 is TGTGCCAGCAGTGAAGACCCAGCGGGAGGGGGAACCCAGTACTTC.

The chain is built from TRBV7-2 and TRBJ2-3; TRBD1 matches 7 bases. This CDR3 region has 16 residues. CDR1 is SGHTA and CDR2 is FQGNSA in the germline V gene. J was trimmed by 0 bases and V by 5 bases; bases with no gene match: 8. In DNA form, the CDR3 reads TGTGCCAGCAGCCAGACGGGACAGATAAGCACAGATACGCAGTATTTT. It encodes CASSQTGQISTDTQYF.

The V call is TRBV27, the J call TRBJ2-3; D perhaps matches TRBD2 (6 bases). CDR1 and CDR2 from the germline V gene are MNHEY and SMNVEV (reference sequence). With 4 bases removed from V and 1 base from J, the gap between germline ends came to 12 bases. This CDR3 spans 15 amino acids. The CDR3 coding sequence is TGTGCCAGCAGTTCCCGGGAGAGCGGCACAGATACGCAGTATTTT. Translated, it gives CASSSRESGTDTQYF.

The chain has TRBV20-1 and TRBJ2-3; TRBD2 matches at 8 bases. This CDR3 has 16 amino acids. With V trimmed by 3 bases and J by 5 bases, 13 bases remained unmatched. Germline V gene data show CDR1 as DFQATT and CDR2 as SNEGSKA (reference sequence). This chain's CDR3 is CSASDGAGGLVDTQYF. In DNA form, the CDR3 reads TGCAGTGCTAGTGACGGGGCGGGAGGTTTGGTAGATACGCAGTATTTT.

The chain employs TRBV7-2 and TRBJ1-4; D unclear. The CDR3 is 15 residues long. Trimming stripped 5 bases from V and 0 bases from J, with 10 bases between. Germline CDR1 is SGHTA and CDR2 is FQGNSA. Here the CDR3 reads CASSAKTATNEKLFF. The CDR3 bases are TGTGCCAGCAGCGCAAAGACCGCAACTAATGAAAAACTGTTTTTT.

This rearrangement joins TRBV30 to TRBJ1-4; the D is unclear. V was shortened by 2 bases and J by 6 bases, with 22 bases between the two germline ends. The CDR3 covers 17 residues. Germline CDR1 is GTSNPN and CDR2 is SVGIG (reference sequence). The CDR3 here is CAWSYPSSGPSYEKLFF. The CDR3 nucleotides are TGTGCCTGGAGTTATCCGTCGAGCGGACCGTCGTATGAAAAACTGTTTTTT.

DNA for the CDR3: TGCAGCGTTGAAAAGGACGGAAACACCATATATTTT. Its protein product is CSVEKDGNTIYF. The chain joins TRBV29-1 to TRBJ1-3, with D hard to call. The CDR3 totals 12 residues. Germline V gene sequence: CDR1 SQVTM, CDR2 ANQGSEA. V was shortened by 2 bases and J by 4 bases, with 6 bases between the two germline ends.

V is TRBV19 and J is TRBJ1-5; TRBD1 might be the D (6 bases). This CDR3 region has 13 residues. Germline CDR1 LNHDA, CDR2 SQIVND (reference sequence). The germline V and J ends were trimmed by 7 bases and 2 bases, with 9 bases remaining between them. The CDR3 is CASKRTGNQPQHF. The DNA for the CDR3 is TGTGCCAGTAAAAGGACAGGCAATCAGCCCCAGCATTTT. Based on the CDR3 plus reference TRBV19 and TRBJ1-5, the full variable domain is DGGITQSPKYLFRKEGQNVTLSCEQNLNHDAMYWYRQDPGQGLRLIYYSQIVNDFQKGDIAEGYSVSREKKESFPLTVTSAQKNPTAFYLCASKRTGNQPQHFGDGTRLSIL.

This chain joins TRBV7-9 and TRBJ1-3; perhaps TRBD1 as D (5 bases). V dropped 4 bases and J dropped 0 bases, with 13 bases sitting between them. This CDR3 is 16 amino acids long. The germline gives CDR1 SEHNR, CDR2 FQNEAQ (reference sequence). CDR3 amino acids: CASSSGLDNSGNTIYF. The CDR3 DNA sequence: TGTGCCAGCAGCTCTGGCCTGGACAACTCTGGAAACACCATATATTTT.

The gene calls are TRBV10-3 and TRBJ2-5, with 11 bases lining up with TRBD2. Germline loops: CDR1 ENHRY, CDR2 SYGVKD. The V gene end was trimmed by 4 bases and the J gene end by 4 bases; junction bases not matched to a gene: 8. The CDR3 runs to 16 residues. CDR3 nucleotide sequence: TGTGCCATCAGTGGCCATAGCGGGAGGGTATTAGAGACCCAGTACTTC. Its protein is CAISGHSGRVLETQYF.

The J gene is TRBJ2-7, the V gene TRBV5-1; either TRBD1 or TRBD2 may supply D (6 bases each). Germline loops: CDR1 SGHRS, CDR2 YFSETQ. V was clipped by 7 bases and J by 5 bases, with 16 bases between them. The CDR3 sequence is 13 residues long. CDR3: CASAGSGGNEQYF. In DNA form, the CDR3 reads TGCGCCAGCGCCGGATCCGGGGGCAACGAGCAGTACTTC.

This clone was detected a few times. The V gene is TRBV19, the J gene TRBJ1-2, with TRBD1 matching 8 bases. The CDR3 extends over 14 amino acids. V lost 2 bases, J lost 7 bases, and 6 bases stayed unmatched. Germline V gene data show CDR1 as LNHDA and CDR2 as SQIVND (reference sequence). The CDR3 nucleotides are TGTGCCAGTAGTATACCCGGGACAGGCGGTGGCTACACCTTC. It yields the protein CASSIPGTGGGYTF.

The chain is built from TRBV7-8 and TRBJ2-7; D call uncertain. The CDR3 contains 15 residues. In germline, CDR1 is SGHVS, CDR2 FQNEAQ. Trimming stripped 5 bases from V and 2 bases from J, with 16 bases between. DNA of the CDR3: TGTGCCAGCAGCCCCCGGACCGTCACGACCTACGAGCAGTACTTC. This translates into CASSPRTVTTYEQYF.

The chain combines TRBV7-9 with TRBJ2-7; TRBD2 aligns across 8 bases. The V gene end was trimmed by 5 bases and the J gene end by 6 bases; junction bases not matched to a gene: 15. Per the germline V gene, CDR1 is SEHNR and CDR2 is FQNEAQ (reference sequence). The CDR3 spans 16 residues. In DNA, the CDR3 is TGTGCCAGCAGCCCAAAGCCGGGACTAGGATTCCCCGAGCAGTACTTC. Protein: CASSPKPGLGFPEQYF. The whole variable domain, remainder taken from reference TRBV7-9 and TRBJ2-7, is DTGVSQNPRHKITKRGQNVTFRCDPISEHNRLYWYRQTLGQGPEFLTYFQNEAQLEKSRLLSDRFSAERPKGSFSTLEIQRTEQGDSAMYLCASSPKPGLGFPEQYFGPGTRLTVT.

The rearrangement uses TRBV18 and TRBJ1-6; possibly TRBD1 for D (5 bases). V lost 4 bases to trimming and J lost 8 bases, with 15 bases between them. The germline gives CDR1 KGHSH, CDR2 LQKENI. The CDR3 is made up of 15 amino acids. The CDR3 spells CASSLPWGRDSPLHF. The CDR3 bases are TGTGCCAGCTCACTCCCTTGGGGGAGGGATTCACCCCTCCACTTT.

This chain connects TRBV14 to TRBJ2-7; 13 positions match TRBD2. Germline CDR1 reads SGHDN; CDR2 reads FVKESK. V dropped 2 bases and J dropped 10; count of bases not matched to a gene: 8. This CDR3 spans 15 amino acids. The CDR3 DNA is TGTGCCAGCAGCCAATTAACTAGCGGGAGGGCCGCCCAGTACTTC. Translating it yields CASSQLTSGRAAQYF.